This is a list of T cell receptor beta chains from one sample in a study of shared clonotypes between healthy human individuals. This table comes from immunoSEQ multiplex PCR, and its TCRdb copy is limited to in-frame clones, with some not included. The sample carries about 2.1 million clones, 85% to 95% recorded once. What was sequenced was naive CD8+ T cells from PBMCs. These receptors all stem from a man between 18 and 29 years old in good health. Some clones in this sample may be carry-over from other donors' samples. The CDR3 runs from the conserved cysteine through the conserved F or W. D genes are given only for firm matches. Size is stated for part of the rows, as once, few or many counts, or as a class when the clone is expanded.

CASSFNGIYEAFF	TGTGCCAGCAGCTTCAACGGTATATATGAAGCTTTCTTT	TRBJ1-1	TRBV5-4	NA	NA
CASSLSRRNEQFF	TGTGCCAGCAGTTTAAGTCGCAGAAATGAGCAGTTCTTC	TRBJ2-1	TRBV27	NA	NA
CASRKTIRTGDNEKLFF	TGTGCCAGCAGAAAAACAATACGGACAGGGGATAATGAAAAACTGTTTTTT	TRBJ1-4	TRBV28	TRBD1	NA
CASSVGSGRVYEQYF	TGTGCCAGCAGTGTCGGTAGCGGGAGGGTCTACGAGCAGTACTTC	TRBJ2-7	TRBV28	TRBD2	NA
CASSGGQGAAYEQYF	TGTGCCAGCAGTGGGGGCCAGGGGGCGGCCTACGAGCAGTACTTC	TRBJ2-7	TRBV2	TRBD1	NA
CASSFRLGRGTGYEQYF	TGTGCCAGCAGCTTTAGACTGGGCAGGGGCACAGGGTACGAGCAGTACTTC	TRBJ2-7	TRBV7-8	NA	NA
CASSLSGGEQFF	TGTGCCAGCAGCTTATCGGGGGGCGAGCAGTTCTTC	TRBJ2-1	TRBV11-2	NA	NA
CASSDMRELGQPQHF	TGTGCCAGTTCAGATATGCGCGAGTTGGGTCAGCCCCAGCATTTT	TRBJ1-5	TRBV19	NA	few
CASSQVGTGEDGYTF	TGTGCCAGCAGCCAAGTTGGGACAGGGGAAGACGGCTACACCTTC	TRBJ1-2	TRBV4-2	TRBD1	NA
CASSARAGTGNLDTQYF	TGTGCCAGCAGTGCCCGCGCCGGGACAGGGAATTTGGATACGCAGTATTTT	TRBJ2-3	TRBV9	TRBD1	NA